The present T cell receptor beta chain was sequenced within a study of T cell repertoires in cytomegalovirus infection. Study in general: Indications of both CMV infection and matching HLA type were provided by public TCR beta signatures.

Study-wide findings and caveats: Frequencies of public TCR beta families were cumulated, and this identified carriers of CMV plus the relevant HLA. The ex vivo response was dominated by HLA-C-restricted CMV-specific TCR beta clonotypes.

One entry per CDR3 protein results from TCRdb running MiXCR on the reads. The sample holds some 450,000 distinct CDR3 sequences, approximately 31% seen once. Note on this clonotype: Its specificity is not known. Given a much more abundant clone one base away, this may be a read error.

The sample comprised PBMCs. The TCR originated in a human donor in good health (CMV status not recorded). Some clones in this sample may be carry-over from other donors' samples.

CDR3 DNA sequence: TGTGCCAGCAACCCGGGATCCCCTACTGAAGCTTTATTT. This translates into CASNPGSPTEALF. This chain joins TRBV12-3 or TRBV12-4 and TRBJ1-1; D is undetermined. This CDR3 is built from 13 residues.